A selection of T cell receptor beta chains follows, all from one sample in a study of T-cell reconstitution after alpha-beta-depleted transplantation in children. A single record per CDR3 protein comes from TCRdb applying MiXCR to the PCR reads. The table includes under 70,000 distinct CDR3 sequences, approximately 11% detected once. This specimen was PBMCs, taken before TCRalphabeta/CD19-depleted stem cell transplant. Receptors were obtained from a boy between 10 and 17 years old with acute myeloid leukemia, due to receive a stem cell transplant. CDR3s include the opening cysteine and the closing phenylalanine or tryptophan.

cdr3_aa	v_call	j_call	cdr3_length
CASSEGGLNTEAFF	TRBV6-1	TRBJ1-1	14
CASTGYSYEQYF	TRBV27	TRBJ2-7	12
CASSLGTGLSTEAFF	TRBV7-6	TRBJ1-1	15
CASSDYADRNNSPLHF	TRBV10-1	TRBJ1-6	16
CSARPLTLDTQYF	TRBV20-1	TRBJ2-3	13
CASSLVAAGHNEQFF	TRBV5-1	TRBJ2-1	15
CASSPSGQGETYEQYF	TRBV7-9	TRBJ2-7	16
CASSTTGGPSNEQFF	TRBV12-3/TRBV12-4	TRBJ2-1	15
CASSPGTSGGETDTQYF	TRBV23-1	TRBJ2-3	17
CASSFLAGGPRTDTQYF	TRBV7-8	TRBJ2-3	17
CASSLEKTLTDTQYF	TRBV7-9	TRBJ2-3	15
CASSGQLYRVSGYTF	TRBV28	TRBJ1-2	15
CASSPTSGALPGEQFF	TRBV27	TRBJ2-1	16
CASSFELQENNEKLFF	TRBV12-3/TRBV12-4	TRBJ1-4	16
CASINFGGADTEAFF	TRBV28	TRBJ1-1	15
CASSQDRWTLNTEAFF	TRBV4-3	TRBJ1-1	16
CASSRTSGGPATDTQYF	TRBV11-2	TRBJ2-3	17
CASRSSGTVGSGELFF	TRBV5-1	TRBJ2-2	16
CASSQQAGRLNEQFF	TRBV7-9	TRBJ2-1	15
CASSLIAGSSYNEQFF	TRBV19	TRBJ2-1	16
CASSHTGRGLKDYEQYF	TRBV7-8	TRBJ2-7	17
CSVGPGLAGGNEQFF	TRBV29-1	TRBJ2-1	15
CASSLRVGTGELFF	TRBV7-2	TRBJ2-2	14
CASSQLAAAHNEQFF	TRBV19	TRBJ2-1	15
CASGEVSGANVLTF	TRBV4-2	TRBJ2-6	14
CASSLGSTTSYGYTF	TRBV7-9	TRBJ1-2	15
CASSLKNTGELFF	TRBV11-3	TRBJ2-2	13
CASSLSRPGTYNEQFF	TRBV12-3/TRBV12-4	TRBJ2-1	16
CSAGSLPLFTSGGLHEQFF	TRBV20-1	TRBJ2-1	19
CASSLQGGETQYF	TRBV12-3/TRBV12-4	TRBJ2-5	13
CASSLPQGNEQFF	TRBV5-1	TRBJ2-1	13
CAISERENNQPQHF	TRBV10-3	TRBJ1-5	14
CASSLSGFRTEAFF	TRBV5-1	TRBJ1-1	14
CASSLGSPSYEQYF	TRBV11-1	TRBJ2-7	14
CASSLQGAGTDTQYF	TRBV5-1	TRBJ2-3	15
CASSGRTANQPQHF	TRBV5-6	TRBJ1-5	14
CASSFVGSRAIQPQHF	TRBV12-3/TRBV12-4	TRBJ1-5	16
CASSGLGSSGMDSYNEQFF	TRBV12-3/TRBV12-4	TRBJ2-1	19
CAIKADSSYNSPLHF	TRBV10-3	TRBJ1-6	15
CSVEGLRGTEAFF	TRBV29-1	TRBJ1-1	13
CSARPNLAGGQETQYF	TRBV20-1	TRBJ2-5	16
CASSPNPTRTRGFNEQFF	TRBV5-1	TRBJ2-1	18
CSARKDRGYEQYF	TRBV20-1	TRBJ2-7	13
CASSSLSASTDTQYF	TRBV5-4	TRBJ2-3	15